This TCR beta chain comes out of a study of shared clonotypes between healthy human individuals. Genomic DNA of every subset was divided equally among multiple immunoSEQ plates. Template for every sorted-subset replicate PCR totaled approximately 200 ng DNA, roughly 30,000 T cell genomes. Produced via immunoSEQ multiplex PCR; TCRdb's table is partial and in-frame only. The sample carries more than 2 million clones, roughly 94% recorded once. This CDR3 is built from 15 residues. The germline V gene has CDR1 LNHNV and CDR2 YYDKDF (reference sequence). Trimming removed 0 bases from V and 1 base from J, with 7 bases in between. On this clone: This same CDR3 is encoded by further DNA sequences in the sample.

The sequence came from a man aged 18-30 years in good health. The sample consisted of naive CD4+ T cells sorted from blood. Noted subset: CD45RA+ positively selected. This chain links TRBV15 with TRBJ1-3; a weak D match, TRBD1 (5 bases). The CDR3 DNA sequence: TGTGCCACCAGCAGAGATTCAGGGTCTGGAAACACCATATATTTT. This encodes CATSRDSGSGNTIYF.